The 31 T cell receptor beta chains reported below all come from one sample, sequenced in a study of blood T cell repertoires in COVID-19. The protocol was immunoSEQ multiplex PCR, while the TCRdb copy is restricted to in-frame clones and leaves out a portion. The sample has roughly 200,000 clones, roughly 84% seen once. Specimen: PBMCs or T cells enriched from blood (not recorded which). All receptors derive from a man aged 30 to 45 in a cohort exposed to, infected with or recovered from COVID-19 (not recorded which).

The chain recombines TRBV4-3 with TRBJ2-1; tentatively, D is TRBD2 (7 bases). The germline V gene encodes CDR1 LGHNA and CDR2 YSLEER. The V end was cut by 0 bases, the J end by 1 base, with 13 bases between. The CDR3 length is 17 residues. CDR3 coding DNA: TGCGCCAGCAGCCAAGAGTGGCGGGGGCTTTCCTACAATGAGCAGTTCTTC. Its translation is CASSQEWRGLSYNEQFF.

The chain carries TRBV9 and TRBJ2-5; 12 bases line up with TRBD1. This CDR3 has 17 residues. With V trimmed by 3 bases and J by 5 bases, 11 bases remained unmatched. Germline loops: CDR1 SGDLS, CDR2 YYNGEE. The CDR3 reads CASSATQGTGGRETQYF. The CDR3, as DNA: TGTGCCAGCAGCGCCACCCAAGGGACAGGGGGCAGGGAGACCCAGTACTTC.

The V gene is TRBV11-3, the J gene TRBJ2-7; 8 positions agree with TRBD2. Germline CDR1 and CDR2: SGHNT and YENEEA. The trim removed 3 bases at V and 0 bases at J, leaving 16 bases unmatched. The CDR3 has 19 residues. The CDR3 protein is CASSLVGGRIAYDSYEQYF. CDR3 nucleotides: TGTGCCAGCAGCTTGGTAGGCGGGAGGATTGCGTATGACTCCTACGAGCAGTACTTC. The entire variable domain, with the rest obtained from reference TRBV11-3 and TRBJ2-7, is as follows: EAGVVQSPRYKIIEKKQPVAFWCNPISGHNTLYWYLQNLGQGPELLIRYENEEAVDDSQLPKDRFSAERLKGVDSTLKIQPAELGDSAVYLCASSLVGGRIAYDSYEQYFGPGTRLTVT.

The chain is built from TRBV19 and TRBJ1-4; D may be TRBD1 (5 bases). The V gene lost 7 bases and the J gene lost 8 bases, with 17 bases spanning the gap. CDR3 length equals 14 residues. In germline, CDR1 is LNHDA, CDR2 SQIVND (reference sequence). CDR3 DNA: TGTGCCAGTAATACAGGCAGGGTGGACGAAAAACTGTTTTTT. Translated, it gives CASNTGRVDEKLFF.

In its sample, this clone was seen once. The chain uses TRBV5-1 and TRBJ2-3, with D maybe TRBD2 (7 bases). CDR1 is SGHRS and CDR2 is YFSETQ in the germline V gene. CDR3 length: 13 amino acids. With 6 bases removed from V and 1 base from J, the gap between germline ends came to 9 bases. CDR3 amino acids: CASTGGRTDTQYF. The CDR3 DNA follows: TGCGCCAGCACGGGGGGCCGCACAGATACGCAGTATTTT.

This chain connects TRBV6-2 or TRBV6-3 to TRBJ2-2; a possible D gene is TRBD2 (6 bases). The CDR3 sequence is 16 residues long. Germline CDR1 reads MNHEY; CDR2 reads SVGEGT. V was cut by 6 bases and J by 9 bases, with 23 bases left in between. The chain's CDR3 is CASSLRTGDPSWELFF. CDR3 nucleotide sequence: TGTGCCAGCAGCTTACGGACGGGAGACCCTTCCTGGGAGCTGTTTTTT.

This sequence joins TRBV25-1 and TRBJ2-3; 8 bases fit TRBD2. Germline assignment: CDR1 MGHDK and CDR2 SYGVNS. V shed 9 bases and J 4 bases; nucleotides not matched to a gene: 9. This CDR3 is built from 14 residues. As DNA, the CDR3 is TGTGCCAGTCCCGAAAGGCGGGAGGCAGATACGCAGTATTTT. This codes for CASPERREADTQYF.

This chain's CDR3 is CASSLYTGHNQPQHF. The CDR3 nucleotides are TGTGCCAGCAGTCTTTATACAGGGCACAATCAGCCCCAGCATTTT. This chain uses TRBV27 with TRBJ1-5, with D possibly TRBD1 on 6 matching bases. V was trimmed by 5 bases and J by 3 bases, leaving 14 bases between them. The CDR3 totals 15 residues. The germline CDR1 and CDR2 sequences are MNHEY and SMNVEV (reference sequence).

The rearrangement uses TRBV6-5 and TRBJ1-2, with a tentative D call TRBD1 (5 bases). The length of the CDR3 is 15 residues. Germline V lookup: CDR1 MNHEY, CDR2 SVGAGI. Between the trimmed V and J ends, which lost 6 bases and 2 bases, there was a span of 16 bases. CDR3 DNA: TGTGCCAGCAGCCAGTACAGGTCATCCAACTATGGCTACACCTTC. Amino acid sequence: CASSQYRSSNYGYTF.

The chain uses TRBV7-2 and TRBJ1-6; tentative D call: TRBD1 (6 bases). The CDR3 loop spans 16 amino acids. V gave up 5 bases and J gave up 0 bases, with 11 bases separating them. CDR1 SGHTA and CDR2 FQGNSA come from the germline V gene. The CDR3 coding sequence is TGTGCCAGCAGCACGGGACAAAGCTCCTATAATTCACCCCTCCACTTT. Translating gives CASSTGQSSYNSPLHF.

This rearrangement joins TRBV11-2 to TRBJ2-7; tentative D call: TRBD1 (5 bases). From germline, CDR1 is SGHAT and CDR2 FQNNGV. V dropped 5 bases and J dropped 7 bases, with 24 bases sitting between them. The CDR3 spans 16 residues. The CDR3 spells CASSPSNGPGKREQYF. The CDR3 DNA reads TGTGCCAGCAGCCCCAGCAATGGTCCAGGGAAGAGGGAGCAGTACTTC.

The chain is built from TRBV19 and TRBJ2-7; weak D call: TRBD2 (5 bases). The CDR3 totals 14 residues. The V end was cut by 7 bases, the J end by 6 bases, with 19 bases between. From germline, CDR1 is LNHDA and CDR2 SQIVND (reference sequence). The chain's CDR3 is CASKVQLRETEQYF. The CDR3 nucleotides read TGTGCCAGTAAAGTACAACTTCGGGAAACCGAGCAGTACTTC.

This chain connects TRBV11-2 to TRBJ2-1, with 9 nucleotides matching TRBD2. CDR1 and CDR2 from the germline V gene are SGHAT and FQNNGV. V lost 1 base and J lost 4; bases outside the gene matches: 5. The CDR3 runs to 16 residues. The CDR3 is CASSLGGGRVYNEQFF. As DNA, the CDR3 is TGTGCCAGCAGCTTAGGGGGCGGGAGGGTTTACAATGAGCAGTTCTTC.

The chain couples TRBV5-8 to TRBJ2-3, with 8 bases identical to TRBD2. The CDR3 consists of 16 residues. CDR1 is SGHTS and CDR2 is YDEGEE in the germline V gene. The trim removed 0 bases at V and 5 bases at J, leaving 8 bases unmatched. The CDR3 sequence: CASSLGAGGQRDTQYF. As DNA, the CDR3 is TGTGCCAGCAGCTTGGGGGCGGGAGGCCAGAGAGATACGCAGTATTTT.

J is TRBJ2-1 and V is TRBV7-2; D is perhaps TRBD1 (6 bases). Germline values: CDR1 SGHTA, CDR2 FQGNSA. The CDR3 length is 15 residues. V lost 5 bases to trimming and J lost 5 bases, with 16 bases between them. The CDR3 sequence is CASSPRRYRDNEQFF. The CDR3 nucleotides read TGTGCCAGCAGCCCCCGTCGGTACAGGGACAATGAGCAGTTCTTC.

CDR3 residues: CASSQEWAEKYGYTF. The CDR3 coding sequence is TGCGCCAGCAGCCAAGAATGGGCAGAGAAATATGGCTACACCTTC. This chain connects TRBV4-1 to TRBJ1-2; D call uncertain. Trimming took 0 bases from V and 5 from J, leaving 13 bases between them. The CDR3 extends over 15 amino acids. From germline, CDR1 is MGHRA and CDR2 YSYEKL.

The chain recombines TRBV4-1 with TRBJ2-7; 13 bases are a match to TRBD2. J lost 4 bases, V lost 5 bases, and 5 bases had no gene match. There are 15 residues in the CDR3. CDR1 and CDR2 from the germline V gene are MGHRA and YSYEKL. The CDR3 nucleotides are TGCGCCAGCAGCTTAGGACTAGCGGGAGTGTACGAGCAGTACTTC. It yields the protein CASSLGLAGVYEQYF.

The chain combines TRBV6-5 with TRBJ1-1; 7 bases agree with TRBD1. The CDR3 loop spans 14 amino acids. V lost 3 bases, J lost 2 bases, and 3 bases stayed unmatched. Germline values: CDR1 MNHEY, CDR2 SVGAGI. For the CDR3, the DNA is TGTGCCAGCAGTTATGGGACAGCAAACACTGAAGCTTTCTTT. Translation: CASSYGTANTEAFF.

This chain uses TRBV3-1 (or the pseudogene TRBV3-2) with TRBJ2-1; possibly TRBD2 for D (5 bases). Germline V gene lookup returns CDR1 LGHDT and CDR2 YNNKEL (reference sequence). The CDR3 is 16 residues long. V lost 0 bases to trimming and J lost 0 bases, with 9 bases between them. CDR3 coding DNA: TGTGCCAGCAGCCAAGATAGCGTTAGCTCCTACAATGAGCAGTTCTTC. Translated, it gives CASSQDSVSSYNEQFF.

This chain joins TRBV13 and TRBJ2-1; a weak D match, TRBD2 (5 bases). Between the trimmed V and J ends, which lost 5 bases and 8 bases, there was a span of 10 bases. The length of the CDR3 is 12 residues. The germline gives CDR1 PRHDT, CDR2 FYEKMQ (reference sequence). CDR3 region: CASSPGNDEQFF. The CDR3 coding sequence is TGTGCCAGCAGCCCGGGGAACGATGAGCAGTTCTTC.

The chain combines TRBV6-1 with TRBJ1-5, with D possibly being TRBD1 (5 bases). V gave up 2 bases and J gave up 6 bases, with 17 bases separating them. Germline lookup yields CDR1 MNHNS and CDR2 SASEGT. The CDR3 has 16 residues. The CDR3 loop is CASSESGRVQLQPQHF. The CDR3 coding sequence is TGTGCCAGCAGTGAATCCGGCAGGGTTCAGCTTCAGCCCCAGCATTTT.

The V gene is TRBV5-1, the J gene TRBJ2-1; 12 nucleotides align to TRBD2. The CDR3 runs 15 residues. The ends lost 4 bases at V and 14 bases at J; junction bases unmatched: 13. Looked up from germline, CDR1 is SGHRS and CDR2 is YFSETQ. CDR3 sequence reads: CASSPTTSGSLEEFF. DNA for the CDR3: TGCGCCAGCAGCCCAACGACTAGCGGGAGCCTCGAGGAGTTCTTC.

The J gene is TRBJ2-2, the V gene TRBV2; 7 bases fit TRBD2. The V gene's germline CDR1 is SNHLY and CDR2 FYNNEI. The CDR3 length is 16 residues. V lost 7 bases and J lost 0; bases outside the gene matches: 8. The CDR3, as DNA: TGTGCCAGCACCCGTTGGGGGACTACGAACACCGGGGAGCTGTTTTTT. This translates into CASTRWGTTNTGELFF.

The rearrangement uses TRBV4-1 and TRBJ1-5; possible D gene TRBD1, 5 bases. Germline V gene data show CDR1 as MGHRA and CDR2 as YSYEKL. The CDR3 runs to 16 residues. With 3 bases removed from V and 6 bases from J, the gap between germline ends came to 18 bases. The CDR3 coding sequence is TGCGCCAGCAGCCATCGGCTCGGAGAAGGGGCTCAGCCCCAGCATTTT. It encodes CASSHRLGEGAQPQHF.

The V and J genes are TRBV7-2 and TRBJ1-2; tentative D call: TRBD1 (5 bases). The CDR3 extends over 14 amino acids. Germline CDR1 and CDR2: SGHTA and FQGNSA. Deletions cut 3 bases from V and 8 bases from J, with 16 bases between. CDR3 sequence reads: CASSLDKRDRGYTF. The CDR3 DNA reads as TGTGCCAGCAGCTTGGACAAGCGGGACCGCGGCTACACCTTC.

The rearrangement links TRBV5-1 to TRBJ2-1, with a possible D match to TRBD2 (6 bases). The V and J ends lost 5 bases and 1 base respectively, with 10 bases between them. CDR1 is SGHRS and CDR2 is YFSETQ in the germline V gene. CDR3 length: 14 residues. This CDR3 reads CASRNRESYNEQFF. The CDR3, as DNA: TGCGCCAGCAGAAATCGGGAGTCCTACAATGAGCAGTTCTTC.

A single count supports this clone. The chain has TRBV9 and TRBJ1-2; 9 bases fit TRBD1. In germline, CDR1 is SGDLS, CDR2 YYNGEE. V dropped 0 bases and J dropped 6; count of bases not matched to a gene: 6. The CDR3 length is 15 residues. CDR3 residues: CASSVGTGGVHGYTF. Here the CDR3 DNA reads TGTGCCAGCAGCGTAGGTACAGGGGGCGTTCATGGCTACACCTTC.

In DNA, the CDR3 is TGTGCCAGCAGCTTAATATCTCTAGCAGAAGACAATGAGCAGTTCTTC. Its protein product is CASSLISLAEDNEQFF. The gene calls are TRBV7-3 and TRBJ2-1, with TRBD2 as a possible D gene (5 bases). Trimming removed 1 base at V and 5 bases at J, with 15 bases between. The CDR3 contains 16 residues. CDR1 SGHTA and CDR2 FQGTGA come from the germline V gene. The full variable domain, rest sourced from reference TRBV7-3 and TRBJ2-1, is GAGVSQTPSNKVTEKGKYVELRCDPISGHTALYWYRQSLGQGPEFLIYFQGTGAADDSGLPNDRFFAVRPEGSVSTLKIQRTERGDSAVYLCASSLISLAEDNEQFFGPGTRLTVL.

V gene TRBV28 combines with J gene TRBJ2-2, with D possibly matching TRBD2 (6 bases). The V gene lost 6 bases and the J gene lost 7 bases, with 15 bases spanning the gap. The CDR3 has 14 residues. Per germline, CDR1 MDHEN and CDR2 SYDVKM. CDR3 nucleotides: TGTGCCAGCAGGTCTGGAGGGCCGGACGGGGAGCTGTTTTTT. The encoded protein is CASRSGGPDGELFF.

The rearrangement joins TRBV6-1 to TRBJ2-7; 11 bases are a match to TRBD2. Germline-derived CDR1 and CDR2 are MNHNS and SASEGT. This CDR3 has 14 amino acids. After removal of 6 bases from V and 6 bases from J, the junction contained 7 bases not matched to a gene. The CDR3 DNA reads as TGTGCCAGCAGGGCTCGGCTAGCGGGAGGCGAGCAGTACTTC. Amino acid sequence: CASRARLAGGEQYF.

This sequence joins TRBV7-2 and TRBJ2-7; 9 bases map to TRBD2. Germline V gene data show CDR1 as SGHTA and CDR2 as FQGNSA. With 5 bases clipped from V and 2 bases from J, the junction kept 7 bases outside the gene matches. The CDR3 runs 15 residues. For the CDR3, the DNA is TGTGCCAGCAGCCTGGGGGCTAGCGGGACCTACGAGCAGTACTTC. Amino acid sequence: CASSLGASGTYEQYF.